This T cell receptor beta chain was documented in a study of CD8+CD57+ T cells in acquired aplastic anemia. Whole-study context: CD4+ and CD8+ cells, once sorted, gave DNA averaging about 3.4 ug.

This clonotype occurred a few times. Selection for sequencing was limited to patients who had shown CD8+CD57+ cell expansion by flow cytometry. Trimming removed 3 bases at V and 0 bases at J, with 13 bases between. The germline CDR1 and CDR2 sequences are SGHDT and YYEEEE. The CDR3 has 16 amino acids. Genomic DNA provided the template from which TCR beta VDJ and CDR3 profiles were obtained. TCRdb re-called the reads through MiXCR, storing one row per CDR3 protein. Altogether 450,000 to 600,000 distinct CDR3 sequences are present, about a third being singletons, with the ten largest covering roughly 0.8%.

The receptor was derived from a human donor with aplastic anemia. The rearrangement uses TRBV5-6 and TRBJ2-1; the D gene is possibly TRBD1 (6 bases). Specimen: sorted CD4+, CD8+, or CD8+CD57+ T cells (not recorded which) from PBMCs. The CDR3 sequence is CASSYRTDSSYNEQFF. As DNA, the CDR3 is TGTGCCAGCAGCTACCGGACAGACAGCTCCTACAATGAGCAGTTCTTC.